Here is one T cell receptor (beta chain) with its context. Its antigen is unknown. The CDR3 covers 14 residues. Trimming removed 4 bases at V and 4 bases at J, with 13 bases between. Scientists amplified the TCR beta CDR3 regions from RNA transcripts. An initial RT-PCR round employing HTBI primers preceded a second-round multiplex PCR. One entry per CDR3 protein, called by TCRdb with MiXCR from the multiplex PCR reads. This table has 740,000 or so distinct CDR3 sequences, around 40% appearing once. Researchers turned away patients with other autoimmune diseases, uncontrolled infections, pregnancy or lactation. The sample comes from a study of Graves' ophthalmopathy and Graves' hyperthyroidism. Study results and limitations: Most thyroid clonotypes with frequency above 0.001 were detected in blood too.

This clonotype originated in an adult man with Graves' ophthalmopathy. The sequenced material came from peripheral blood. The chain uses TRBV12-3 or TRBV12-4 and TRBJ2-5; D might be TRBD2 (5 bases). The CDR3 reads CASSSTSWGETQYF. The DNA of the CDR3 is TGTGCCAGCAGTTCAACTAGTTGGGGAGAGACCCAGTACTTC.